Each of the 32 T cell receptor beta chains below was sequenced from the same sample in a study of blood T cell repertoires in COVID-19. Profiling relied on immunoSEQ multiplex PCR, and the TCRdb table lists in-frame clones only, not all of them. The sample lists around 240,000 clones, 85% occurring once. The sample was peripheral blood. These TCRs come from a man aged 40-55 years with acute or convalescent COVID-19.

The chain combines TRBV5-8 with TRBJ1-1, with TRBD1 matching 10 bases. Germline V gene lookup returns CDR1 SGHTS and CDR2 YDEGEE. With 4 bases clipped from V and 5 bases from J, the junction kept 8 bases outside the gene matches. The CDR3 length is 15 residues. DNA for the CDR3: TGTGCCAGCAGCGCTCGGACAGGGGGTCGGACTGAAGCTTTCTTT. Amino acid sequence: CASSARTGGRTEAFF.

V gene TRBV30 combines with J gene TRBJ1-6; a weak D match, TRBD1 (5 bases). V was pared by 7 bases and J by 6 bases, with 13 bases between. This CDR3 is built from 13 residues. Per germline, CDR1 GTSNPN and CDR2 SVGIG (reference sequence). The CDR3 loop is CASAGQFNSPLHF. The DNA for the CDR3 is TGTGCCTCTGCGGGGCAGTTTAATTCACCCCTCCACTTT.

V gene TRBV10-3 combines with J gene TRBJ1-5, with 9 nucleotides matching TRBD1. Germline CDR1 and CDR2: ENHRY and SYGVKD. The CDR3 length is 17 residues. V was clipped by 0 bases and J by 2 bases; unmatched bases: 5. CDR3 sequence: CAISESRQGGGNQPQHF. DNA of the CDR3: TGTGCCATCAGTGAGTCTCGACAGGGGGGCGGCAATCAGCCCCAGCATTTT.

The chain carries TRBV5-4 and TRBJ2-4; 12 bases are a match to TRBD2. The CDR3 is 18 residues long. The germline gives CDR1 SGHNT, CDR2 YYREEE (reference sequence). J gave up 0 bases and V 0 bases, and 4 bases lay outside the gene matches. In nucleotides, the CDR3 is TGTGCCAGCAGCTTGGCAGGACTAGCGGGGATAGCCAAAAACATTCAGTACTTC. This codes for CASSLAGLAGIAKNIQYF.

This clone showed up just once. This sequence joins TRBV5-1 and TRBJ1-1; maybe TRBD1 (6 bases). V was cut by 4 bases and J by 4 bases, with 14 bases left in between. The CDR3 totals 14 residues. Per the germline V gene, CDR1 is SGHRS and CDR2 is YFSETQ. CDR3 loop: CASSPNPGVTEAFF. As DNA, the CDR3 is TGCGCCAGCAGCCCGAATCCAGGGGTCACTGAAGCTTTCTTT.

The sample holds one count of this clone. V usage is TRBV25-1 and J usage is TRBJ1-1, with D possibly being TRBD1 (5 bases). Trimming cost V 2 bases and J 3 bases, with 13 bases left between them. Germline V gene sequence: CDR1 MGHDK, CDR2 SYGVNS. CDR3 size: 15 residues. The CDR3 loop is CASSEGKGKHTEAFF. CDR3 nucleotide sequence: TGTGCCAGCAGTGAAGGGAAGGGGAAGCACACTGAAGCTTTCTTT.

This clone was seen only a few times. The chain recombines TRBV4-3 with TRBJ2-1; 7 nucleotides line up with TRBD2. The CDR3 is 18 amino acids. V lost 0 bases to trimming and J lost 0 bases; unmatched junction nucleotides: 8. Germline loops: CDR1 LGHNA, CDR2 YSLEER. The CDR3 nucleotides are TGCGCCAGCAGCCAAGATACCAGCGGGGTAAGCTCCTACAATGAGCAGTTCTTC. Protein sequence: CASSQDTSGVSSYNEQFF.

The chain joins TRBV6-1 to TRBJ1-2; D ambiguous. The CDR3 totals 11 residues. Germline V gene sequence: CDR1 MNHNS, CDR2 SASEGT. V was shortened by 3 bases and J by 8 bases, with 7 bases between the two germline ends. The CDR3 sequence is CASSDGRGYTF. The CDR3 nucleotides are TGTGCCAGCAGTGACGGGAGGGGCTACACCTTC.

The chain combines TRBV15 with TRBJ1-2; D is uncertain. The CDR3 contains 15 residues. The V end was cut by 0 bases, the J end by 6 bases, with 14 bases between. Germline V CDR1 and CDR2: LNHNV, YYDKDF (reference sequence). CDR3 nucleotides: TGTGCCACCAGCAGAGAGTCTCCCCAGTATGATGGCTACACCTTC. It encodes CATSRESPQYDGYTF.

The chain couples TRBV7-6 to TRBJ1-1; 9 positions agree with TRBD1. Germline V gene sequence: CDR1 SGHVS, CDR2 FNYEAQ. Trimming took 4 bases from V and 5 from J; bases not matched to a gene: 11. The CDR3 is 16 residues long. The CDR3 reads CASSSRDRVEWTEAFF. CDR3 nucleotides: TGTGCCAGCAGCTCCCGGGACAGGGTGGAGTGGACTGAAGCTTTCTTT.

The chain employs TRBV4-1 and TRBJ2-3; 8 nucleotides align to TRBD2. The CDR3 totals 18 residues. Germline CDR1 is MGHRA and CDR2 is YSYEKL. J lost 1 base, V lost 4 bases, and 13 bases had no gene match. The CDR3: CASSRQDGGALGTDTQYF. The CDR3 DNA reads as TGCGCCAGCAGCCGGCAAGACGGGGGGGCTTTGGGCACAGATACGCAGTATTTT.

This chain links TRBV27 with TRBJ1-2; D not resolved. This CDR3 is built from 14 residues. V shed 0 bases and J shed 0 bases, with 5 bases lying between them. Germline loops: CDR1 MNHEY, CDR2 SMNVEV (reference sequence). CDR3 loop: CASSLSSANYGYTF. The CDR3 DNA is TGTGCCAGCAGTTTATCCTCAGCTAACTATGGCTACACCTTC.

The chain links TRBV4-1 to TRBJ2-5; D is perhaps TRBD2 (6 bases). The germline V and J ends were trimmed by 1 base and 0 bases, with 15 bases remaining between them. CDR3 size: 17 residues. Germline V gene sequence: CDR1 MGHRA, CDR2 YSYEKL. CDR3 nucleotides: TGCGCCAGCAGCCAAGGCGGGCGGGGAGTGTACCAAGAGACCCAGTACTTC. It specifies CASSQGGRGVYQETQYF.

The gene calls are TRBV30 and TRBJ2-3; D ambiguous. The CDR3 is 14 residues long. Germline V gives CDR1 GTSNPN, CDR2 SVGIG (reference sequence). Trimming removed 6 bases from V and 0 bases from J, with 13 bases in between. This CDR3 reads CACRPDSSTDTQYF. As DNA, the CDR3 is TGTGCCTGCCGGCCAGACTCTAGCACAGATACGCAGTATTTT.

This chain uses TRBV5-6 with TRBJ1-2; 9 nucleotides agree with TRBD1. V lost 0 bases, J lost 4 bases, and 7 bases stayed unmatched. This CDR3 contains 16 residues. The germline V gene encodes CDR1 SGHDT and CDR2 YYEEEE. CDR3 loop: CASSLETGGAGYGYTF. The CDR3 nucleotides are TGTGCCAGCAGCTTGGAAACAGGGGGCGCTGGCTATGGCTACACCTTC. Together with reference TRBV5-6 and TRBJ1-2, the CDR3 gives the full variable domain: DAGVTQSPTHLIKTRGQQVTLRCSPKSGHDTVSWYQQALGQGPQFIFQYYEEEERQRGNFPDRFSGHQFPNYSSELNVNALLLGDSALYLCASSLETGGAGYGYTFGSGTRLTVV.

The chain joins TRBV24-1 to TRBJ1-1; D is unclear. In germline, CDR1 is KGHDR, CDR2 SFDVKD. V was clipped by 7 bases and J by 1 base, with 9 bases between them. This CDR3 has 13 residues. The CDR3 DNA reads as TGTGCCACCAGAGCAGGTACGAACACTGAAGCTTTCTTT. It specifies CATRAGTNTEAFF.

This clone appeared once. This chain uses TRBV7-9 with TRBJ2-7, with D maybe TRBD2 (5 bases). CDR3 length equals 15 residues. Germline V gene data show CDR1 as SEHNR and CDR2 as FQNEAQ (reference sequence). Trimming cost V 5 bases and J 6 bases, with 20 bases left between them. CDR3: CASSQALAGRSEQYF. The CDR3 coding sequence is TGTGCCAGCAGCCAGGCCTTGGCGGGCAGAAGCGAGCAGTACTTC.

The gene calls are TRBV11-2 and TRBJ2-3, with TRBD2 matching over 8 bases. The CDR3 extends over 17 amino acids. Germline CDR1 is SGHAT and CDR2 is FQNNGV. Trimming removed 1 base from V and 4 bases from J; junction bases left unmatched: 10. CDR3: CASSLVAYGGAPDTQYF. CDR3 nucleotide sequence: TGTGCCAGCAGCTTAGTAGCGTACGGGGGGGCTCCAGATACGCAGTATTTT.

The rearrangement joins TRBV4-3 to TRBJ2-1; a weak D match, TRBD1 (5 bases). Trimming stripped 0 bases from V and 0 bases from J, with 12 bases between. The CDR3 sequence is 17 residues long. Germline CDR1 is LGHNA and CDR2 is YSLEER. The CDR3 DNA is TGCGCCAGCAGCCAAGACAGGGCCTTGAGCTCCTACAATGAGCAGTTCTTC. Its protein is CASSQDRALSSYNEQFF.

The J gene is TRBJ1-2, the V gene TRBV28; D is unclear. There are 17 residues in the CDR3. The V and J ends lost 7 bases and 10 bases respectively, with 31 bases between them. Germline CDR1 is MDHEN and CDR2 is SYDVKM. CDR3 sequence reads: CASTPGGSAFARRDYTF. The CDR3 nucleotides are TGTGCCAGCACCCCCGGTGGTTCGGCATTTGCCCGGAGGGACTACACCTTC.

The chain carries TRBV5-4 and TRBJ1-2, with 9 bases that match TRBD1. The CDR3 runs 16 residues. The V gene end was trimmed by 2 bases and the J gene end by 4 bases; junction bases not matched to a gene: 9. Germline values: CDR1 SGHNT, CDR2 YYREEE (reference sequence). CDR3 nucleotide sequence: TGTGCCAGCAGCTTCCCTGGGACAGGGTCCGGCTATGGCTACACCTTC. It yields the protein CASSFPGTGSGYGYTF.

V and J are TRBV11-2 and TRBJ1-3; D is unclear. From germline, CDR1 is SGHAT and CDR2 FQNNGV. Trimming cost V 1 base and J 0 bases, with 13 bases left between them. The CDR3 runs to 17 residues. As DNA, the CDR3 is TGTGCCAGCAGCTTAGGTTGGGCCATAAGCTCTGGAAACACCATATATTTT. Translation gives CASSLGWAISSGNTIYF.

The J gene is TRBJ2-7, the V gene TRBV19; 9 bases agree with TRBD1. From germline, CDR1 is LNHDA and CDR2 SQIVND (reference sequence). The ends lost 2 bases at V and 4 bases at J; junction bases unmatched: 9. This CDR3 has 16 amino acids. The CDR3 loop is CASSISPTGGLYEQYF. The CDR3 DNA reads as TGTGCCAGTAGTATATCCCCTACAGGGGGCCTATACGAGCAGTACTTC.

The chain links TRBV7-2 to TRBJ1-1; no clear D. CDR1 SGHTA and CDR2 FQGNSA come from the germline V gene. CDR3 size: 15 residues. V gave up 0 bases and J gave up 5 bases, with 13 bases separating them. CDR3 in DNA: TGTGCCAGCAGCTTAGCGCGGGCAGGAAGAACTGAAGCTTTCTTT. It encodes CASSLARAGRTEAFF.

This clone was observed a few times. The V gene is TRBV7-2, the J gene TRBJ1-4; tentative D call: TRBD1 (5 bases). Trimming shortened V by 2 bases and J by 8 bases, and 18 bases separated the two germline ends. CDR1 is SGHTA and CDR2 is FQGNSA in the germline V gene. The CDR3 loop spans 16 amino acids. CDR3 nucleotide sequence: TGTGCCAGCAGCTTAAACCCGATGGGGCGGCGAGAAAAACTGTTTTTT. Its translation is CASSLNPMGRREKLFF.

This chain joins TRBV5-8 and TRBJ1-2, with D maybe TRBD1 (5 bases). V lost 1 base and J 8 bases, leaving 15 bases between the germline ends. Germline assignment: CDR1 SGHTS and CDR2 YDEGEE. CDR3 length: 14 amino acids. The CDR3 nucleotides read TGTGCCAGCAGCTTGAATCAGGGTGGCAGAGGCTACACCTTC. The encoded protein is CASSLNQGGRGYTF.

This clone occurred once. The genes are TRBV6-2 or TRBV6-3 and TRBJ1-6, with a tentative D call TRBD1 (6 bases). The CDR3 has 15 residues. The germline V and J ends were trimmed by 5 bases and 1 base, with 9 bases remaining between them. The V gene's germline CDR1 is MNHEY and CDR2 SVGEGT. The CDR3 sequence: CASSSGQSYNSPLHF. CDR3 nucleotides: TGTGCCAGCAGTAGCGGACAGTCCTATAATTCACCCCTCCACTTT.

This chain joins TRBV5-1 and TRBJ1-6; the D gene is possibly TRBD1 (5 bases). This CDR3 has 13 amino acids. The V gene's germline CDR1 is SGHRS and CDR2 YFSETQ. Deletions cut 3 bases from V and 10 bases from J, with 11 bases between. The CDR3 sequence is CASSSAGDSPLHF. The CDR3 coding sequence is TGCGCCAGCAGCTCTGCGGGGGACTCACCCCTCCACTTT.

The chain employs TRBV6-4 and TRBJ1-1; D remains unclear. Germline CDR1 MRHNA, CDR2 SNTAGT. The CDR3 covers 13 residues. V was clipped by 10 bases and J by 1 base, with 13 bases between them. The CDR3 sequence: CATKDGENTEAFF. In nucleotides, the CDR3 is TGTGCCACCAAGGACGGGGAGAACACTGAAGCTTTCTTT.

The rearrangement joins TRBV19 to TRBJ2-7, with TRBD1 identical over 7 bases. Trimming cost V 2 bases and J 0 bases; bases outside gene matches: 1. This CDR3 comprises 14 residues. Germline CDR1 reads LNHDA; CDR2 reads SQIVND (reference sequence). This chain's CDR3 is CASSIQGVSYEQYF. CDR3 nucleotide sequence: TGTGCCAGTAGTATACAGGGGGTCTCCTACGAGCAGTACTTC.

The chain employs TRBV5-5 and TRBJ1-5; D not certain. V lost 0 bases and J lost 3, with 7 bases in between. This CDR3 spans 14 amino acids. Germline V gene sequence: CDR1 SGHKS, CDR2 YYEKEE (reference sequence). DNA of the CDR3: TGTGCCAGCAGCTTGGGACAATCCAATCAGCCCCAGCATTTT. It codes for CASSLGQSNQPQHF.

This chain links TRBV19 with TRBJ1-1; D gene unclear. Germline CDR1 LNHDA, CDR2 SQIVND (reference sequence). The CDR3 extends over 12 amino acids. V was shortened by 6 bases and J by 4 bases, with 9 bases between the two germline ends. CDR3 region: CASRARSTEAFF. CDR3 sequence (DNA): TGTGCCAGTAGGGCTAGGAGCACTGAAGCTTTCTTT.